The clone carrying this T cell receptor beta chain turned up a few times. What it binds is not known. This sample is drawn from a study of T cells after yellow fever vaccination. Overall study: SMART-Seq v4 Ultra Low Input prepared libraries from low-cell fractions. General observations from the study: A minor fraction of clonotypes spanned both CD4 and CD8 compartments. Post-booster samples contained most primary-vaccination clones (just under 98% CD4, 88% CD8).

Researchers made TCR cDNA using 5'RACE template switching, and this step added a universal primer site and UMIs. Each CDR3 protein gets one entry after TCRdb re-called the 5' RACE reads with MiXCR. The profile shows 350,000 or so distinct CDR3 sequences, roughly 8.4% of them singletons. The material was PBMCs, obtained about 41 days after the first yellow fever vaccination. The TCR originated in a man younger than 35 who received the YFV17D yellow fever vaccine.

CDR3 coding DNA: TGCAGTGCTAGAGGGCGGCAGGGCTTAGGCTACACCTTC. This encodes CSARGRQGLGYTF. The chain has TRBV20-1 and TRBJ1-2; TRBD1 might be the D (5 bases). Trimming removed 1 base from V and 8 bases from J, with 14 bases in between. Germline CDR1 is DFQATT and CDR2 is SNEGSKA (reference sequence). This CDR3 comprises 13 residues.